What follows are 31 T cell receptor beta chains derived from one specimen sequenced in a study of stem cell transplantation in POMP-related autoinflammatory disease (dated by TCRdb to the early 2020s). The sample's time point, from its label and the paper: after hematopoietic stem cell transplant. Library preparation was by the immunoSEQ multiplex PCR assay. This is the immuneACCESS table as TCRdb keeps it, with only in-frame sequences that have V and J called. A part of the clones is gone; compared with another copy, unresolved V genes explain less than half, and the rest is unexplained. This sample gives some 70,000 clones in total; just over 90% of them show up just once. About 0.66% of the sample is in the top ten clones. The starting material was CD4+ T cells from PBMCs, obtained after stem cell transplantation. These receptors were collected from a human patient with POMP-related autoinflammation and immune dysregulation (PRAID). After a transplant, not all T cells may be the patient's own; some may come from the graft donor.

This clone was detected once. DNA for the CDR3: TGCGCCAGCAGCTTGGGCCTTCGAGTCGGGAACACTGAAGCTTTCTTT. Its translation is CASSLGLRVGNTEAFF. The rearrangement links TRBV5-1 to TRBJ1-1, with D uncertain. Per germline, CDR1 SGHRS and CDR2 YFSETQ. This CDR3 is built from 16 residues. Between the trimmed V and J ends, which lost 0 bases and 1 base, there was a span of 13 bases.

The chain employs TRBV5-1 and TRBJ1-2; TRBD1 matches at 9 bases. CDR1 is SGHRS and CDR2 is YFSETQ in the germline V gene. V gave up 6 bases and J gave up 3 bases; unmatched junction bases: 6. The CDR3 contains 14 residues. CDR3 amino acids: CASKGQGFDYGYTF. The CDR3 nucleotides read TGCGCCAGCAAGGGACAGGGTTTTGACTATGGCTACACCTTC.

This chain joins TRBV6-5 and TRBJ1-2, with 8 nucleotides matching TRBD1. V lost 8 bases to trimming and J lost 7 bases; unmatched junction nucleotides: 12. Looked up from germline, CDR1 is MNHEY and CDR2 is SVGAGI. The CDR3 extends over 14 amino acids. CDR3 DNA sequence: TGTGCCAGCTCGCCGACGGACAGGGTCTCTGGCTACACCTTC. Amino acid sequence: CASSPTDRVSGYTF.

The rearrangement joins TRBV5-5 to TRBJ1-1, with unresolved D. The germline gives CDR1 SGHKS, CDR2 YYEKEE (reference sequence). There are 12 residues in the CDR3. Trimming stripped 0 bases from V and 12 bases from J, with 12 bases between. The CDR3: CASSLEGFVTFF. In nucleotides, the CDR3 is TGTGCCAGCAGCTTGGAAGGTTTCGTAACTTTCTTT.

The V call is TRBV7-2, the J call TRBJ1-1, with D perhaps matching TRBD1 (5 bases). In germline, CDR1 is SGHTA, CDR2 FQGNSA. The CDR3 runs to 13 residues. Trimming shortened V by 1 base and J by 8 bases, and 11 bases separated the two germline ends. The CDR3 region is CASSLVGDGEAFF. The CDR3 DNA follows: TGTGCCAGCAGCTTAGTAGGGGACGGAGAAGCTTTCTTT.

The rearrangement joins TRBV7-2 to TRBJ1-5, with D unresolved. The CDR3 is made up of 15 amino acids. CDR1 is SGHTA, CDR2 FQGNSA, per germline. Deletions cut 2 bases from V and 4 bases from J, with 12 bases between. Here the CDR3 DNA reads TGTGCCAGCAGCTTATGGGCCCAGGCAAATCAGCCCCAGCATTTT. Translation gives CASSLWAQANQPQHF.

In this sample, this clone turned up once. The chain links TRBV6-5 to TRBJ2-2; no clear D gene. The germline gives CDR1 MNHEY, CDR2 SVGAGI. The CDR3 has 13 amino acids. The ends were cut back, 6 bases at V and 4 bases at J, with 9 bases in the middle. The CDR3 spells CASRPGSTGELFF. Written as DNA, the CDR3 is TGTGCCAGCAGACCCGGGTCCACCGGGGAGCTGTTTTTT.

This clone was recorded a few times. The chain is built from TRBV5-1 and TRBJ2-7; 11 bases align to TRBD2. There are 15 residues in the CDR3. From germline, CDR1 is SGHRS and CDR2 YFSETQ. V lost 3 bases, J lost 1 base, and 3 bases stayed unmatched. CDR3 DNA sequence: TGCGCCAGCAGCTACGGGACTAGCGGTTCCTACGAGCAGTACTTC. Its translation is CASSYGTSGSYEQYF.

The rearrangement joins TRBV18 to TRBJ2-3, with 10 bases that match TRBD1. This CDR3 comprises 14 residues. Germline-derived CDR1 and CDR2 are KGHSH and LQKENI. After removal of 3 bases from V and 6 bases from J, the junction contained 3 bases not matched to a gene. The CDR3 DNA reads as TGTGCCAGCTCACCGGGGACAGGGGAGGATACGCAGTATTTT. It specifies CASSPGTGEDTQYF.

V usage is TRBV28 and J usage is TRBJ1-5, with TRBD1 as a possible D gene (6 bases). CDR1 MDHEN and CDR2 SYDVKM come from the germline V gene. The CDR3 has 13 amino acids. V shed 7 bases and J shed 5 bases, with 12 bases lying between them. The CDR3 DNA is TGTGCCAGCAACAGGGCAATGGATCAGCCCCAGCATTTT. Its translation: CASNRAMDQPQHF.

V and J are TRBV5-1 and TRBJ2-5; possible D gene TRBD2, 6 bases. With 0 bases removed from V and 4 bases from J, the gap between germline ends came to 13 bases. Germline V CDR1 and CDR2: SGHRS, YFSETQ. CDR3 size: 15 residues. The CDR3 reads CASSLGAQGGETQYF. CDR3 in DNA: TGCGCCAGCAGCTTGGGCGCCCAGGGAGGAGAGACCCAGTACTTC.

The genes are TRBV28 and TRBJ1-5; 7 bases map to TRBD1. V dropped 6 bases and J dropped 5; count of bases not matched to a gene: 10. Germline CDR1 MDHEN, CDR2 SYDVKM. This CDR3 is 15 amino acids long. DNA of the CDR3: TGTGCCAGCAGCCGGGACAGTCCTACTGATCAGCCCCAGCATTTT. Amino acid sequence: CASSRDSPTDQPQHF.

V is TRBV7-9 and J is TRBJ2-2; D remains unclear. V was cut by 7 bases and J by 6 bases, with 12 bases left in between. This CDR3 is 13 amino acids long. Germline values: CDR1 SEHNR, CDR2 FQNEAQ (reference sequence). This chain's CDR3 is CASNRLEAGELFF. DNA for the CDR3: TGTGCCAGCAACCGCCTTGAGGCCGGGGAGCTGTTTTTT.

This chain uses TRBV5-8 with TRBJ1-2, with TRBD1 matching over 9 bases. This CDR3 has 16 amino acids. Trimming took 0 bases from V and 4 from J; bases not matched to a gene: 7. CDR1 and CDR2 from the germline V gene are SGHTS and YDEGEE. The CDR3 DNA follows: TGTGCCAGCAGCTTGGACCCGGGACAGGGAGGCTATGGCTACACCTTC. Amino acids: CASSLDPGQGGYGYTF.

This chain links TRBV28 with TRBJ2-7, with 9 nucleotides matching TRBD1. The trim removed 3 bases at V and 3 bases at J, leaving 6 bases unmatched. This CDR3 is 15 amino acids long. Looked up from germline, CDR1 is MDHEN and CDR2 is SYDVKM. The CDR3 sequence: CASSFGTGLRYEQYF. For the CDR3, the DNA is TGTGCCAGCAGTTTCGGGACAGGGCTACGCTACGAGCAGTACTTC.

This chain connects TRBV19 to TRBJ1-5; possibly TRBD1 for D (6 bases). The germline gives CDR1 LNHDA, CDR2 SQIVND (reference sequence). The CDR3 is 15 amino acids. Deletions cut 6 bases from V and 6 bases from J, with 18 bases between. CDR3 coding DNA: TGTGCCAGTAGATCTTCGGTGGGGGGCCTTCAGCCCCAGCATTTT. Its translation is CASRSSVGGLQPQHF. Filled out from reference TRBV19 and TRBJ1-5, the complete variable domain reads DGGITQSPKYLFRKEGQNVTLSCEQNLNHDAMYWYRQDPGQGLRLIYYSQIVNDFQKGDIAEGYSVSREKKESFPLTVTSAQKNPTAFYLCASRSSVGGLQPQHFGDGTRLSIL.

V and J are TRBV5-1 and TRBJ2-1, with D perhaps TRBD1 (6 bases). The CDR3 runs to 14 residues. Germline assignment: CDR1 SGHRS and CDR2 YFSETQ. V lost 4 bases and J lost 8, with 16 bases in between. The CDR3: CASSTDRVVDEQFF. The CDR3 DNA reads TGCGCCAGCAGCACGGACAGAGTAGTGGATGAGCAGTTCTTC.

V usage is TRBV28 and J usage is TRBJ1-1, with D perhaps TRBD1 (6 bases). Germline values: CDR1 MDHEN, CDR2 SYDVKM. The ends were cut back, 4 bases at V and 1 base at J, with 13 bases in the middle. The CDR3 contains 15 residues. CDR3 sequence (DNA): TGTGCCAGCAGTTGGACCTACAGGGAGAACACTGAAGCTTTCTTT. Its protein is CASSWTYRENTEAFF.

V is TRBV6-5 and J is TRBJ2-3, with D unclear. V was pared by 0 bases and J by 0 bases, with 10 bases between. CDR3 length: 16 residues. CDR1 and CDR2 from the germline V gene are MNHEY and SVGAGI. The CDR3 spells CASSYSKSGSTDTQYF. CDR3 DNA sequence: TGTGCCAGCAGTTACTCGAAGTCGGGTAGCACAGATACGCAGTATTTT.

This clone was seen just once. This rearrangement joins TRBV6-1 to TRBJ1-2; 8 bases match TRBD1. After removal of 6 bases from V and 6 bases from J, the junction contained 6 bases not matched to a gene. Germline V CDR1 and CDR2: MNHNS, SASEGT. The CDR3 is made up of 13 amino acids. The CDR3 DNA follows: TGTGCCAGCAGCGCTGACAGGGGAGATGGCTACACCTTC. As protein: CASSADRGDGYTF.

This clone appeared once. The rearrangement uses TRBV7-9 and TRBJ2-2; perhaps TRBD1 as D (5 bases). The CDR3 loop spans 17 amino acids. The ends were cut back, 5 bases at V and 1 base at J, with 17 bases in the middle. The germline CDR1 and CDR2 sequences are SEHNR and FQNEAQ (reference sequence). CDR3 in amino acids: CASSPTLPDRNTGELFF. CDR3 coding DNA: TGTGCCAGCAGCCCTACCTTACCTGACAGGAACACCGGGGAGCTGTTTTTT. The variable domain in full, with the rest retrieved from reference TRBV7-9 and TRBJ2-2, is DTGVSQNPRHKITKRGQNVTFRCDPISEHNRLYWYRQTLGQGPEFLTYFQNEAQLEKSRLLSDRFSAERPKGSFSTLEIQRTEQGDSAMYLCASSPTLPDRNTGELFFGEGSRLTVL.

V gene TRBV7-8 combines with J gene TRBJ2-2; 8 bases line up with TRBD2. V dropped 2 bases and J dropped 6; count of bases not matched to a gene: 14. The germline CDR1 and CDR2 sequences are SGHVS and FQNEAQ. This CDR3 has 18 amino acids. CDR3 amino acids: CASSLFALAVSGAGELFF. CDR3 sequence (DNA): TGTGCCAGCAGCTTATTCGCACTAGCGGTTTCGGGGGCCGGGGAGCTGTTTTTT.

V usage is TRBV5-4 and J usage is TRBJ2-2; 8 bases map to TRBD2. This CDR3 has 16 residues. V gave up 1 base and J gave up 7 bases; unmatched junction bases: 9. CDR1 is SGHNT, CDR2 YYREEE, per germline (reference sequence). The CDR3 sequence is CASSLWRLAGHGELFF. The CDR3 nucleotides are TGTGCCAGCAGCTTGTGGCGATTAGCGGGGCACGGGGAGCTGTTTTTT.

The V and J genes are TRBV28 and TRBJ2-6, with D hard to call. This CDR3 contains 13 residues. V shed 6 bases and J shed 4 bases, with 7 bases lying between them. The germline V gene encodes CDR1 MDHEN and CDR2 SYDVKM. CDR3 region: CASRVHGANVLTF. CDR3 nucleotide sequence: TGTGCCAGCAGGGTCCACGGGGCCAACGTCCTGACTTTC.

This chain connects TRBV9 to TRBJ2-2; no firm D call. The CDR3 length is 16 residues. The germline gives CDR1 SGDLS, CDR2 YYNGEE. Trimming removed 4 bases at V and 0 bases at J, with 13 bases between. This CDR3 reads CASSPSGGANTGELFF. The CDR3 DNA sequence: TGTGCCAGCAGCCCCTCGGGCGGAGCGAACACCGGGGAGCTGTTTTTT.

This clone showed up just a few times. This chain links TRBV1 with TRBJ2-7; the tabulated D call, TRBD2, remains unverified against the DNA. TRBV1 is labeled a pseudogene. CDR3 size: 15 residues. CDR3 DNA: TGCACCAGCAGACGTACTAGCGGAGATACCTACGAGCAGTACTTC. Translated, it gives CTSRRTSGDTYEQYF.

The chain couples TRBV29-1 to TRBJ2-7, with TRBD2 identical over 8 bases. Germline V gene data show CDR1 as SQVTM and CDR2 as ANQGSEA. Trimming took 1 base from V and 2 from J; bases not matched to a gene: 7. The CDR3 sequence is 15 residues long. The CDR3 DNA follows: TGCAGCGTTGAAGGATTCGCGGGGGGAGCCTACGAGCAGTACTTC. This gives the protein CSVEGFAGGAYEQYF.

This clone was seen once. The gene calls are TRBV18 and TRBJ2-5; 7 bases line up with TRBD1. The CDR3 spans 15 residues. Germline CDR1 is KGHSH and CDR2 is LQKENI. V shed 5 bases and J 1 base; nucleotides not matched to a gene: 7. CDR3 in amino acids: CASSGIQGPQETQYF. CDR3 nucleotides: TGTGCCAGCTCAGGGATACAGGGGCCCCAAGAGACCCAGTACTTC.

This clone was recorded only once. This sequence joins TRBV7-9 and TRBJ2-7, with D uncertain. Germline values: CDR1 SEHNR, CDR2 FQNEAQ (reference sequence). Deletions cut 1 base from V and 3 bases from J, with 13 bases between. The CDR3 spans 15 residues. The DNA of the CDR3 is TGTGCCAGCAGCTTAGTAGAGATTCCGCACTACGAGCAGTACTTC. It is translated as CASSLVEIPHYEQYF.

The chain is built from TRBV2 and TRBJ1-4; no definite D call. V shed 6 bases and J shed 8 bases, with 16 bases lying between them. The germline V gene encodes CDR1 SNHLY and CDR2 FYNNEI. This CDR3 has 14 residues. Here the CDR3 reads CASRDTSRLEKLFF. CDR3 coding DNA: TGTGCCAGCAGGGATACGAGCCGTCTAGAAAAACTGTTTTTT.

J is TRBJ1-5 and V is TRBV21-1; the D segment call TRBD1 is taken from the table without a DNA check. TRBV21-1 is termed a pseudogene. This CDR3 has 13 amino acids. The CDR3 reads CASPAAGLQPQHF. The CDR3 nucleotides read TGTGCCAGCCCAGCTGCAGGGCTTCAGCCCCAGCATTTT.